This TCR beta chain emerged from a study of blood T cell repertoires in COVID-19. The CDR3 is 14 residues long. Per germline, CDR1 SNHLY and CDR2 FYNNEI. Trimming cost V 9 bases and J 9 bases; bases outside gene matches: 7. TCRdb's copy holds only in-frame clones and misses some; the assay was immunoSEQ multiplex PCR. The sample yields about 200,000 clones, about 91% seen once. V usage is TRBV2 and J usage is TRBJ2-5; 16 bases fit TRBD2. Sequencing was carried out using peripheral blood. This TCR was sampled from a man younger than 35 with active or convalescent COVID-19. The CDR3 nucleotides are TGTGCCAGTACGGGACTAGCGGGAGGGGGGGCCCAGTACTTC. It translates to CASTGLAGGGAQYF.